The source of this TCR beta chain is a study of blood T cell repertoires in COVID-19. The germline CDR1 and CDR2 sequences are SGHRS and YFSETQ. V shed 2 bases and J shed 2 bases, with 8 bases lying between them. This CDR3 spans 13 amino acids. This table comes from immunoSEQ multiplex PCR, and its TCRdb copy is limited to in-frame clones, with some not included. The sample carries fewer than 150,000 clones, approximately 87% recorded once. The chain combines TRBV5-1 with TRBJ2-7; maybe TRBD2 (6 bases). Specimen: peripheral blood. The receptor was derived from a man aged 70 or older who had recovered from COVID-19. In DNA form, the CDR3 reads TGCGCCAGCAGCTTACTAGCCACCTACGAGCAGTACTTC. Amino acids: CASSLLATYEQYF.